Sample share makes the clone carrying this TCR beta chain medium-sized (0.01 to 0.1%). Its antigen is still unknown. The data belong to a study of T and B cells in COVID-19 patients. Study details: Critical illness requiring mechanical ventilation or extracorporeal membrane oxygenation affected three fifths of the roughly 20 active-infection patients. General observations from the study: In COVID-19 patients, T cell receptor beta variable and joining gene use was reportedly strongly skewed. Exclusive to the recovered cohort were some 2,300 TCR clusters, a few dozen of them with low generation probability.

Each TRB amplification used about 250-550 ng of genomic DNA from blood. BIOMED2 TRB-A/B primer pools were used in multiplex TRB PCR. MiXCR, run by TCRdb on the multiplex PCR reads, gives a single entry per CDR3 protein. The sample holds 24,000 or so distinct CDR3 sequences, less than 35% seen once. Sequencing input: blood. The sequence was collected from a human donor who had recovered from COVID-19.

Here the CDR3 reads CASSISRNTGELFF. The CDR3 bases are TGTGCCAGTAGTATTTCTCGAAACACCGGGGAGCTGTTTTTT. V is TRBV19 and J is TRBJ2-2; unclear D gene. V was pared by 3 bases and J by 2 bases, with 7 bases between. In germline, CDR1 is LNHDA, CDR2 SQIVND (reference sequence). The CDR3 length is 14 residues.